This TCR beta chain was sequenced for a study of a mutant IDH1 vaccine in newly diagnosed glioma (dated by TCRdb to 2020 to 2022). Looking at the study overall: Vaccination began 4-6 weeks after radiotherapy alone, or alongside temozolomide cycles in the chemotherapy-containing groups. Of the 25 to 40 treated patients, about 60% were male and around 40% were female, and the mean age was 40.4 years. Before enrollment, patients had received standard therapy of radiotherapy alone, temozolomide alone, or radiochemotherapy with temozolomide; most received the combination. Visit V12 was the week-35 safety follow-up and visit V13 was the week-47 end of study. Peripheral blood was drawn at six visits: V03 (baseline), V05, V07, V10, V12 and V13. Longitudinal TCRB deep sequencing was performed for about two dozen treated patients wherever samples were available for exploratory analyses. Study-wide conclusions, independent of this receptor: The authors stated that sample limitations prevented analyses of patient blood samples from being reproduced. Vaccine-induced immune responses across multiple MHC alleles were detected in 90% to 95% of patients. PBMC samples for TCRB deep sequencing were selected based on availability. Pseudoprogression appeared unrelated to alterations in the top peripheral T cell clonotypes detected by TCRB sequencing.

Library preparation was by the immunoSEQ multiplex PCR assay. Following the manufacturer's protocol, the hsTCRB Kit was used to amplify rearranged TCR beta chain sequences. An Illumina MiSeq was used to sequence the TCRB libraries. The published analysis was carried out like this. The proprietary platform of the kit vendor was used for demultiplexing, trimming and gene mapping. The table was pulled from immuneACCESS by TCRdb, which kept in-frame rearrangements only. Such tables lose some clones; where checked, under half of the loss comes from unresolved V genes, and the rest has no known cause. That table furnishes V, J and clone size, whereas the DNA furnished D and trimming. The sample yields more than 30,000 clones; approximately 83% were counted once. Approximately 28% of the sample is held by the ten biggest clonotypes. As concerns this clone: The clone's antigen remains unknown. The input lacks base qualities; no much larger clone sits a single base away.

Sample time point, as interpreted from the label and publication: week 47, end of study. Every vaccine dose consisted of 300 ug of a 20-mer mutant IDH1 peptide in Montanide, administered subcutaneously together with topical imiquimod. Patients received eight vaccinations in weeks 1, 3, 5, 7, 11, 15, 19 and 23, corresponding to visits V03 through V10. The donors had newly diagnosed IDH1-mutant astrocytomas of WHO grade 3 or 4 that showed loss of nuclear ATRX. The samples were drawn from NOA16, a multicentre, single-arm, open-label phase I trial in Germany that tested a mutant IDH1 peptide vaccine in humans for the first time. Genomic DNA for TCRB sequencing was isolated from EDTA blood with the DNeasy Blood and Tissue Kit. The CDR3, cysteine through phenylalanine, is 13 amino acids long. The read is trimmed to its CDR3 DNA, 39 bases read in frame from base 1. V and J lose 1 base and 11 bases, and a span of 14 bases separates them. As encoded in the germline V gene (reference sequence), CDR1 is MNHNY while CDR2 is SVGAGI.

The chain links TRBV6-6 with TRBJ2-5; possibly the D gene is TRBD2, per 6 matching bases. The sample consisted of PBMCs, taken from a glioma patient whose treatment included an IDH1 peptide vaccine. The sequence derives from a man younger than 45 with glioma. The base sequence is TGTGCCAGCAGTTACTGGCAGGGCGGGGAGCAGTACTTC. Translation gives CASSYWQGGEQYF.